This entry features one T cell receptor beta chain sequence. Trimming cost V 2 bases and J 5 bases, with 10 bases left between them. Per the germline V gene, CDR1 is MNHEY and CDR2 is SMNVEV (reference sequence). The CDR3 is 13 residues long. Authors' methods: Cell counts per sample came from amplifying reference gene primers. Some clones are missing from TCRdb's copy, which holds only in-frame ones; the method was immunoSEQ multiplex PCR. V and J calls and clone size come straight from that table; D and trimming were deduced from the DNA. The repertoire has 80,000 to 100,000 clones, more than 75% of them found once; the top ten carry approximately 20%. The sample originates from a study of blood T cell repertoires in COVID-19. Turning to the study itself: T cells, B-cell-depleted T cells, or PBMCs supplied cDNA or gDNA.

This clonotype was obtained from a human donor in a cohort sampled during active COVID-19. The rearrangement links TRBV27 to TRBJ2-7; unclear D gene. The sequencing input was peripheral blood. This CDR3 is CASSLQAKDEQYF. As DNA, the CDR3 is TGTGCCAGCAGTTTACAGGCAAAGGACGAGCAGTACTTC.